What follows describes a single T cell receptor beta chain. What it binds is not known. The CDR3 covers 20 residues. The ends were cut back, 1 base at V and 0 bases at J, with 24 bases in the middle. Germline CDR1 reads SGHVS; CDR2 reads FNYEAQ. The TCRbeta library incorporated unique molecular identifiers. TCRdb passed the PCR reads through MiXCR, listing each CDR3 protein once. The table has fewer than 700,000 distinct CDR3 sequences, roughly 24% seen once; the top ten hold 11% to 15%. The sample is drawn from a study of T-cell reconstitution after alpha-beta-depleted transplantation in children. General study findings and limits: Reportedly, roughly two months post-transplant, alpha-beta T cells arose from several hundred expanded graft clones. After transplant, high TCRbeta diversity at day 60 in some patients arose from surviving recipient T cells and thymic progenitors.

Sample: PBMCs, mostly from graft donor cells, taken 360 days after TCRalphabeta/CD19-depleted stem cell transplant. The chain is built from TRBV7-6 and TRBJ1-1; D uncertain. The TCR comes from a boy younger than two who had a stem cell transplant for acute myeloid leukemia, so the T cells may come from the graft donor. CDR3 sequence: CASSLGLARATSRMNTEAFF. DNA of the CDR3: TGTGCCAGCAGCTTAGGATTAGCCCGGGCCACAAGTCGGATGAACACTGAAGCTTTCTTT.